The rows below give T cell receptor beta chains drawn from one sample of a study of blood T cell repertoires in COVID-19. TCRdb keeps only in-frame clones here, not all; method: immunoSEQ multiplex PCR. The sample contains 470,000 or so clones, 75% to 90% of which appear only once. Sequences were obtained from peripheral blood. These receptors all stem from a human donor in a cohort sampled during active COVID-19. Each CDR3 is given without its conserved first and last residue. The D gene is left open where the match is weak.

V gene,D gene,CDR3 protein
TRBV28,TRBD1,ASSFRTGGNTIY
TRBV7-9,TRBD2,ASSQLAGGSYEQY
TRBV5-6,-,ASSFREAGNTIY
TRBV7-3,-,ASSFSATHTEAF
TRBV9,-,ASSVVASLTGELF
TRBV6-5,TRBD2,ASTRLAGGYNEQF
TRBV30,TRBD2,AWREGLAPRQF
TRBV5-1,TRBD2,ASSLLAGGGSVETQY
TRBV4-3,-,ASSPSTGPGANVLT
TRBV7-9,-,ASSSRAEGVTEAF
TRBV3-1/TRBV3-2,TRBD2,ASSQAGGATDTQY
TRBV6-6,-,ASSLSRGSPTDTQY
TRBV27,-,ASRTTNWVNYGYT
TRBV28,-,ASSGRFGGGNYEQY
TRBV30,-,AWSVRGNQPQH
TRBV14,TRBD1,ASSHYTGVDTEAF
TRBV30,TRBD2,AWSVGTSGSSGANVLT
TRBV5-1,-,ASSLGQAPSGYT
TRBV6-4,-,ASSEQKDTPLH
TRBV5-1,-,ASSLEGPPDTQY
TRBV7-8,TRBD1,ASSQSQGATGELF
TRBV5-1,-,ASSLGATLNTEAF
TRBV10-3,TRBD1,AITRQGLSGANVLT
TRBV24-1,TRBD2,ATSDVLAVSYNEQF
TRBV30,-,AWAPSFLGANVLT
TRBV9,-,ASSVALQETQY
TRBV5-6,-,ASSFLDRSLTEAF
TRBV2,-,ASRADGYSPLH
TRBV24-1,-,ATSEPGKEAF
TRBV5-1,TRBD2,ASSFLLAGGTGELF
TRBV7-3,TRBD2,ASSSGGGGTQY
TRBV19,-,ASSIGGAGNQPQH
TRBV6-1,-,ASSPWGEGADTQY
TRBV7-3,TRBD2,ASSLRAGGPTDTQY
TRBV4-2,-,ASSQEVEFYGYT
TRBV15,TRBD1,ATSRGQEDTQY
TRBV27,-,ASRGDSTGELF
TRBV20-1,-,SAQVAEKLF
TRBV6-5,TRBD1,ASSTGQGANEQY
TRBV7-2,TRBD2,ASSPTLAGGQDEQF
TRBV28,TRBD1,ASRLLPGQGNSPLH
TRBV7-8,TRBD1,ASSLERTGVNYGYT
TRBV25-1,TRBD1,ASSASYRGDRDTQY
TRBV5-4,TRBD1,ASSLRDRASYEQY
TRBV7-2,TRBD2,AGGLAGGMNTGELF